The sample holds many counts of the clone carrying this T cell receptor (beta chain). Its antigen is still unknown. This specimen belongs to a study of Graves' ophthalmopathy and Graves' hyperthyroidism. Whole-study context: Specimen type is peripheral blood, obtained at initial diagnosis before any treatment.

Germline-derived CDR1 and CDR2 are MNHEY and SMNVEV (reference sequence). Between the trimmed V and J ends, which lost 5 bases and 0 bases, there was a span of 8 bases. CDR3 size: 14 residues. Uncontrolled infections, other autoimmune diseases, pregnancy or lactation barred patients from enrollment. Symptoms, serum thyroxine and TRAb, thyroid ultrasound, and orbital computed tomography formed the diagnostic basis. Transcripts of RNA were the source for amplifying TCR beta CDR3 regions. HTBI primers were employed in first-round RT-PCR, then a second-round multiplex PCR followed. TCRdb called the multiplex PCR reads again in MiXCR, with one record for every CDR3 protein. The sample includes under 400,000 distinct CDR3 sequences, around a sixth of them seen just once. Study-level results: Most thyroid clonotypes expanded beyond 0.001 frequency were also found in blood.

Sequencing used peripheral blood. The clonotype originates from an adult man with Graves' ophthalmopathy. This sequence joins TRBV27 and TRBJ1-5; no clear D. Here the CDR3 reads CASSPMYSNQPQHF. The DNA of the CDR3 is TGTGCCAGCAGTCCAATGTATAGCAATCAGCCCCAGCATTTT.